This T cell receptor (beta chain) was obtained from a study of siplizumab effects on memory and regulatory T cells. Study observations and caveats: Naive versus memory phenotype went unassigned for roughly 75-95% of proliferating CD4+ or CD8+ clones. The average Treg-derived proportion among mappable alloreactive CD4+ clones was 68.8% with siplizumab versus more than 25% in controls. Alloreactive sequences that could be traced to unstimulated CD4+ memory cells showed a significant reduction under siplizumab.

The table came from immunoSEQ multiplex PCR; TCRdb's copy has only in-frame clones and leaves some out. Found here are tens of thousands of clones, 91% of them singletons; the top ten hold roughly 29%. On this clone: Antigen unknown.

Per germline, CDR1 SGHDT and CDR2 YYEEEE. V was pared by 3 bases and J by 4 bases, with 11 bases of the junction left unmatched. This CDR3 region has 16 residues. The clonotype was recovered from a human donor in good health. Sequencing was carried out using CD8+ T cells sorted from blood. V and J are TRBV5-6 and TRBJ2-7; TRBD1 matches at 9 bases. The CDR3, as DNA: TGTGCCAGCAGCTGGGGACAGGGCGCCATCTCTTACGAGCAGTACTTC. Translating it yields CASSWGQGAISYEQYF.